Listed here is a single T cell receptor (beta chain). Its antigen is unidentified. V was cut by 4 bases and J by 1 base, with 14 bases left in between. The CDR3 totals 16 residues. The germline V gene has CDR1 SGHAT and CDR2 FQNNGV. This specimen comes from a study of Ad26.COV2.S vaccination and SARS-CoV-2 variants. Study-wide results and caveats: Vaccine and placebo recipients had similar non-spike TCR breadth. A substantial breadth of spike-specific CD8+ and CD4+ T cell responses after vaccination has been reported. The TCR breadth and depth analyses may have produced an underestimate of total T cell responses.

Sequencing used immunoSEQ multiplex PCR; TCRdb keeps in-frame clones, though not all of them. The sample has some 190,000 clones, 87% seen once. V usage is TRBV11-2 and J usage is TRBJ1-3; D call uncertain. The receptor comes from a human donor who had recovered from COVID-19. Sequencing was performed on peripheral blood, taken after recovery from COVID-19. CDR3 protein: CASSSRTFGSGNTIYF. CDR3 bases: TGTGCCAGCAGCTCCAGGACCTTTGGATCTGGAAACACCATATATTTT.